Each of the 27 T cell receptor beta chains below was sequenced from the same sample in a study of control samples from healthy donors and cancer patients. Some clones are missing from TCRdb's copy, which holds only in-frame ones; the method was immunoSEQ multiplex PCR. Of around 110,000 clones listed, more than 80% are singletons. Input material: PBMCs. These receptors were collected from a woman between 45 and 60 years old with colorectal cancer.

CDR3 in amino acids: CASSIGGAYEQYF. In DNA, the CDR3 is TGCGCCAGCAGCATAGGAGGGGCTTACGAGCAGTACTTC. This chain links TRBV5-1 with TRBJ2-7, with a tentative D call TRBD2 (6 bases). The germline V and J ends were trimmed by 4 bases and 4 bases, with 12 bases remaining between them. The CDR3 runs to 13 residues. Germline loops: CDR1 SGHRS, CDR2 YFSETQ.

V usage is TRBV5-1 and J usage is TRBJ2-3; no definite D call. The CDR3 is 13 amino acids. Trimming left V 5 bases short and J 5 bases short, with 12 bases between. The germline V gene encodes CDR1 SGHRS and CDR2 YFSETQ. The CDR3 protein is CASRKVQIDTQYF. CDR3 in DNA: TGCGCCAGCAGGAAGGTTCAGATAGATACGCAGTATTTT.

The chain links TRBV18 to TRBJ1-6; a weak D match, TRBD1 (6 bases). CDR3 length: 15 residues. V lost 5 bases and J 7 bases, leaving 15 bases between the germline ends. The germline V gene encodes CDR1 KGHSH and CDR2 LQKENI. The CDR3, as DNA: TGTGCCAGCTCATCACAGGGAAACGGGAATTCACCCCTCCACTTT. Encoded protein: CASSSQGNGNSPLHF. Based on the CDR3 plus reference TRBV18 and TRBJ1-6, the full variable domain is NAGVMQNPRHLVRRRGQEARLRCSPMKGHSHVYWYRQLPEEGLKFMVYLQKENIIDESGMPKERFSAEFPKEGPSILRIQQVVRGDSAAYFCASSSQGNGNSPLHFGNGTRLTVT.

V and J are TRBV30 and TRBJ2-7; 8 nucleotides agree with TRBD2. CDR1 and CDR2 from the germline V gene are GTSNPN and SVGIG (reference sequence). The CDR3 is 15 amino acids. The V segment lost 1 base and the J segment 4 bases; nucleotides outside the gene matches: 9. The CDR3 sequence is CAWSEGREGKYEQYF. CDR3 coding DNA: TGTGCCTGGAGTGAGGGACGGGAGGGAAAGTACGAGCAGTACTTC.

The chain has TRBV5-8 and TRBJ1-6, with D possibly being TRBD1 (6 bases). The CDR3 covers 14 residues. Germline assignment: CDR1 SGHTS and CDR2 YDEGEE. V was pared by 5 bases and J by 7 bases, with 13 bases between. The CDR3 region has the DNA TGTGCCAGCAGGGATGGGACACCAAATTCACCCCTCCACTTT. Translated: CASRDGTPNSPLHF.

V and J are TRBV28 and TRBJ2-7; 11 bases match TRBD1. Germline CDR1 reads MDHEN; CDR2 reads SYDVKM. Trimming cost V 7 bases and J 2 bases; bases outside gene matches: 10. This CDR3 region has 16 residues. CDR3 coding DNA: TGTGCCAGCACCGATCGAGGACAGGGGGCCGCCTACGAGCAGTACTTC. It translates to CASTDRGQGAAYEQYF.

The chain links TRBV19 to TRBJ2-7; perhaps TRBD1 as D (6 bases). The V end lost 5 bases, the J end lost 2 bases, and 19 bases lay between the germline ends. The CDR3 has 16 amino acids. Germline V lookup: CDR1 LNHDA, CDR2 SQIVND (reference sequence). The CDR3 sequence is CASSPFKLTGTYEQYF. Written as DNA, the CDR3 is TGTGCCAGTAGTCCCTTTAAACTCACAGGGACCTACGAGCAGTACTTC.

This clone came up once. The rearrangement uses TRBV19 and TRBJ2-5, with 7 nucleotides matching TRBD1. The CDR3 is made up of 14 amino acids. Germline loops: CDR1 LNHDA, CDR2 SQIVND (reference sequence). V dropped 8 bases and J dropped 4; count of bases not matched to a gene: 10. This chain's CDR3 is CASSEGAPPETQYF. The CDR3 DNA reads as TGTGCCAGTTCAGAGGGGGCCCCCCCAGAGACCCAGTACTTC.

The chain combines TRBV6-6 with TRBJ2-7, with TRBD1 as a possible D gene (6 bases). Germline V gene lookup returns CDR1 MNHNY and CDR2 SVGAGI (reference sequence). The CDR3 is 14 residues long. V was pared by 6 bases and J by 7 bases, with 19 bases between. CDR3 in amino acids: CASSPSTGLGEQYF. The CDR3 coding sequence is TGTGCCAGCAGCCCTTCGACAGGTTTGGGGGAGCAGTACTTC.

The chain has TRBV19 and TRBJ1-1, with D unclear. Germline V lookup: CDR1 LNHDA, CDR2 SQIVND (reference sequence). The ends were cut back, 3 bases at V and 5 bases at J, with 10 bases in the middle. The CDR3 runs to 13 residues. CDR3 in DNA: TGTGCCAGTAGTATGGGTAGTTCGACTGAAGCTTTCTTT. Protein: CASSMGSSTEAFF.

The rearrangement uses TRBV9 and TRBJ1-2, with D possibly matching TRBD1 (6 bases). V shed 0 bases and J shed 4 bases, with 10 bases lying between them. CDR3 length equals 14 residues. From germline, CDR1 is SGDLS and CDR2 YYNGEE. Here the CDR3 DNA reads TGTGCCAGCAGCGTAGACCAGGGGATCTATGGCTACACCTTC. It is translated as CASSVDQGIYGYTF. The full variable domain, with the rest looked up from reference TRBV9 and TRBJ1-2, is DSGVTQTPKHLITATGQRVTLRCSPRSGDLSVYWYQQSLDQGLQFLIQYYNGEERAKGNILERFSAQQFPDLHSELNLSSLELGDSALYFCASSVDQGIYGYTFGSGTRLTVV.

The chain employs TRBV6-5 and TRBJ1-5; 8 nucleotides match TRBD1. Germline trimming cut 8 bases from V and 4 bases from J; bases unmatched to any gene: 10. The CDR3 has 15 residues. Germline loops: CDR1 MNHEY, CDR2 SVGAGI. The CDR3 DNA is TGTGCCAGCGGACGGGGCAGGGGGCCGAATCAGCCCCAGCATTTT. Its translation is CASGRGRGPNQPQHF.

This clone was observed a handful of times. The chain links TRBV9 to TRBJ1-1; the D gene is possibly TRBD1 (5 bases). The CDR3 covers 14 residues. V lost 0 bases and J 1 base, leaving 7 bases between the germline ends. Germline CDR1 SGDLS, CDR2 YYNGEE. The CDR3 reads CASSVGGENTEAFF. Here the CDR3 DNA reads TGTGCCAGCAGCGTAGGAGGGGAGAACACTGAAGCTTTCTTT.

This rearrangement joins TRBV6-1 to TRBJ1-4, with D hard to call. The CDR3 spans 15 residues. Germline V gives CDR1 MNHNS, CDR2 SASEGT. V was pared by 3 bases and J by 7 bases, with 15 bases between. This CDR3 is CASSDDGRSFEKLFF. In DNA form, the CDR3 reads TGTGCCAGCAGTGATGATGGCAGGTCGTTTGAAAAACTGTTTTTT.

The chain employs TRBV18 and TRBJ2-1; maybe TRBD2 (5 bases). Germline CDR1 reads KGHSH; CDR2 reads LQKENI. The CDR3 length is 13 residues. V shed 3 bases and J shed 4 bases, with 7 bases lying between them. Written as DNA, the CDR3 is TGTGCCAGCTCACCGACGGGGTACAATGAGCAGTTCTTC. As protein: CASSPTGYNEQFF.

The table lists this clone with a few counts. This chain connects TRBV5-1 to TRBJ1-1; no firm D call. From germline, CDR1 is SGHRS and CDR2 YFSETQ. Trimming left V 4 bases short and J 0 bases short, with 13 bases between. CDR3 length: 15 amino acids. The CDR3 spells CASSPTQNLNTEAFF. The CDR3 DNA is TGCGCCAGCAGCCCCACACAGAACTTGAACACTGAAGCTTTCTTT.

This clone has a handful of counts. The chain links TRBV19 to TRBJ1-5; no firm D call. The V and J ends lost 6 bases and 4 bases respectively, with 13 bases between them. The germline V gene encodes CDR1 LNHDA and CDR2 SQIVND (reference sequence). CDR3 length equals 14 residues. For the CDR3, the DNA is TGTGCCAGTAGCCCGGGCGCCATGAATCAGCCCCAGCATTTT. Encoded protein: CASSPGAMNQPQHF.

V usage is TRBV5-1 and J usage is TRBJ2-7; D may be TRBD2 (5 bases). V lost 0 bases, J lost 0 bases, and 10 bases lay in between. The CDR3 runs to 15 residues. Germline V CDR1 and CDR2: SGHRS, YFSETQ. CDR3 region: CASSLVSGSSYEQYF. CDR3 in DNA: TGCGCCAGCAGCTTGGTCTCTGGGAGCTCCTACGAGCAGTACTTC. The full variable domain, in which reference TRBV5-1 and TRBJ2-7 provide the parts outside the CDR3, is KAGVTQTPRYLIKTRGQQVTLSCSPISGHRSVSWYQQTPGQGLQFLFEYFSETQRNKGNFPGRFSGRQFSNSRSEMNVSTLELGDSALYLCASSLVSGSSYEQYFGPGTRLTVT.

The rearrangement uses TRBV11-3 and TRBJ2-1; D gene ambiguous. Trimming took off 1 base at V and 3 bases at J, with 4 bases between the two ends. The CDR3 has 13 amino acids. The V gene's germline CDR1 is SGHNT and CDR2 YENEEA. The CDR3 loop reads CASSLGGYNEQFF. The CDR3 nucleotides are TGTGCCAGCAGCTTAGGGGGCTACAATGAGCAGTTCTTC.

The J gene is TRBJ2-5, the V gene TRBV19; D uncertain. This CDR3 is 12 amino acids long. Trimming pared 9 bases from V and 0 bases from J, leaving 8 bases between. CDR1 is LNHDA, CDR2 SQIVND, per germline (reference sequence). As DNA, the CDR3 is TGTGCCAGCAGGTCGGACCAAGAGACCCAGTACTTC. It codes for CASRSDQETQYF. The full variable domain, in which reference TRBV19 and TRBJ2-5 provide the parts outside the CDR3, is DGGITQSPKYLFRKEGQNVTLSCEQNLNHDAMYWYRQDPGQGLRLIYYSQIVNDFQKGDIAEGYSVSREKKESFPLTVTSAQKNPTAFYLCASRSDQETQYFGPGTRLLVL.

The genes are TRBV5-1 and TRBJ1-1; a possible D gene is TRBD1 (6 bases). Looked up from germline, CDR1 is SGHRS and CDR2 is YFSETQ. The length of the CDR3 is 12 residues. V lost 0 bases and J lost 10, with 10 bases in between. CDR3 DNA sequence: TGCGCCAGCAGCTTGGACGGAGGGGGAGCTTTCTTT. This sequence encodes CASSLDGGGAFF.

The chain is built from TRBV18 and TRBJ2-7; 15 bases align to TRBD2. The trim removed 3 bases at V and 1 base at J, leaving 1 base unmatched. Germline V gene sequence: CDR1 KGHSH, CDR2 LQKENI. This CDR3 has 16 residues. In nucleotides, the CDR3 is TGTGCCAGCTCACCGGGACTAGCGGGGGGATCCTACGAGCAGTACTTC. As protein: CASSPGLAGGSYEQYF.

The chain uses TRBV19 and TRBJ1-4; D possibly corresponds to TRBD1 (5 bases). The CDR3 is 16 residues long. Trimming took off 3 bases at V and 0 bases at J, with 11 bases between the two ends. Germline CDR1 is LNHDA and CDR2 is SQIVND (reference sequence). The CDR3 region has the DNA TGTGCCAGTAGTATTGGGGGAAGCACAACTAATGAAAAACTGTTTTTT. Translation gives CASSIGGSTTNEKLFF. Combining the CDR3 with reference TRBV19 and TRBJ1-4 gives the whole variable domain DGGITQSPKYLFRKEGQNVTLSCEQNLNHDAMYWYRQDPGQGLRLIYYSQIVNDFQKGDIAEGYSVSREKKESFPLTVTSAQKNPTAFYLCASSIGGSTTNEKLFFGSGTQLSVL.

The chain joins TRBV27 to TRBJ2-1; tentatively, D is TRBD1 (6 bases). V gave up 1 base and J gave up 2 bases, with 9 bases separating them. From germline, CDR1 is MNHEY and CDR2 SMNVEV (reference sequence). The CDR3 runs to 15 residues. Here the CDR3 reads CASSLYGGPYNEQFF. The CDR3 nucleotides read TGTGCCAGCAGTTTATATGGGGGCCCCTACAATGAGCAGTTCTTC.

The rearrangement joins TRBV6-5 to TRBJ2-1, with D perhaps TRBD1 (5 bases). Trimming left V 2 bases short and J 10 bases short, with 15 bases between. The CDR3 covers 14 residues. Germline V gene data show CDR1 as MNHEY and CDR2 as SVGAGI. This chain's CDR3 is CASSYRPQGWEQFF. In DNA, the CDR3 is TGTGCCAGCAGTTACCGCCCCCAGGGCTGGGAGCAGTTCTTC.

This sequence joins TRBV23-1 and TRBJ2-2; D call uncertain. TRBV23-1 is treated as an ORF (open reading frame) with a function not yet certain. The ends were cut back, 6 bases at V and 0 bases at J, with 5 bases in the middle. The CDR3 covers 13 residues. CDR3 bases: TGCGCCAGCAGCCTCGCGAACACCGGGGAGCTGTTTTTT. Protein product: CASSLANTGELFF.

The chain has TRBV30 and TRBJ1-6; the D is unclear. The CDR3 consists of 13 residues. Germline V CDR1 and CDR2: GTSNPN, SVGIG (reference sequence). The V end was cut by 0 bases, the J end by 6 bases, with 6 bases between. CDR3 DNA: TGTGCCTGGAGTGTCCAGGTTAATTCACCCCTCCACTTT. Translated: CAWSVQVNSPLHF.